The clone carrying this TCR beta chain was seen repeatedly, ten times or more. Its antigen is not known. This sample is part of a study of T cell repertoires in cytomegalovirus infection. Turning to the study itself: It can be stated that public TCR beta signatures indicated CMV infection as well as a matching HLA type. Points from the study as a whole: Carriage of CMV together with the relevant HLA was identifiable through cumulative public TCR beta family frequency. The ex vivo response was dominated by HLA-C-restricted CMV-specific TCR beta clonotypes.

MiXCR, run by TCRdb on the reads, gives a single entry per CDR3 protein. The data contain hundreds of thousands of distinct CDR3 sequences, about 9.2% of them seen just once; the ten biggest clones take up more than 2.5%. Sample: PBMCs. The clonotype originates from a human donor in good health (CMV status not recorded). Some clones in this sample may be carry-over from other donors' samples.

The CDR3 region is CASSYSGTGEYEQYV. CDR3 sequence (DNA): TGTGCCAGCAGTTATTCAGGTACAGGGGAGTACGAGCAGTACGTC. This chain joins TRBV28 and TRBJ2-7, with TRBD1 matching over 7 bases. V was clipped by 4 bases and J by 4 bases; unmatched bases: 10. The CDR3 extends over 15 amino acids. Germline lookup yields CDR1 MDHEN and CDR2 SYDVKM.